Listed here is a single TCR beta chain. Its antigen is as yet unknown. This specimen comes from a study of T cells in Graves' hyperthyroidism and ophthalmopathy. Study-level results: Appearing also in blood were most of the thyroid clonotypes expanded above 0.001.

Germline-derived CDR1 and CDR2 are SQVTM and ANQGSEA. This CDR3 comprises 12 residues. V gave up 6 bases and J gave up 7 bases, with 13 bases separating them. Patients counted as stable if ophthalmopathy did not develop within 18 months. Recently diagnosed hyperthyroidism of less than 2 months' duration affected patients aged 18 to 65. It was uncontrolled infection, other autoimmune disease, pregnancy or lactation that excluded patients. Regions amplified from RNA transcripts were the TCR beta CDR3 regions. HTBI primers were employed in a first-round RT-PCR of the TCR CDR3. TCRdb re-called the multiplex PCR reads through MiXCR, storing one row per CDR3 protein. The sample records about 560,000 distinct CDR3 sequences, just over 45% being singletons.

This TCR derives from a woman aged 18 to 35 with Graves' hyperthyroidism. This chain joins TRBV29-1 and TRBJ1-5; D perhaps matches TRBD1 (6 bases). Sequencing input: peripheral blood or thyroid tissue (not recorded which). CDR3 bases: TGCAGCGTGCAAAAGGGGGGGCAGCCCCAGCATTTT. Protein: CSVQKGGQPQHF.